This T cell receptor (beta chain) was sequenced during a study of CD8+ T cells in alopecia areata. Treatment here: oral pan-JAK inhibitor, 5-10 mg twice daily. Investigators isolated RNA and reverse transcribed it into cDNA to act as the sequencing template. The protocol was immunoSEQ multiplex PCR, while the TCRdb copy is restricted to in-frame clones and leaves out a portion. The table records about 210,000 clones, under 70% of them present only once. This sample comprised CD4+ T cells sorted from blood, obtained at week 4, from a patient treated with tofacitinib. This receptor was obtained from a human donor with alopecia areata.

CDR3: CASSPGGRAEAFF. Here the CDR3 DNA reads TGTGCCAGCTCCCCCGGAGGGAGAGCCGAAGCTTTCTTT. The V call is TRBV25-1, the J call TRBJ1-1, with D hard to call. CDR1 and CDR2 (germline): MGHDK, SYGVNS. Trimming removed 8 bases at V and 8 bases at J, with 18 bases between. This CDR3 is built from 13 residues.